The present entry profiles one T cell receptor (beta chain) with its context. This clonotype occurred a few times. The antigen this receptor binds is unknown. A read error is possible here, since a much larger clone lies one base away. The record originates from a study of patients with pleural tuberculosis (dated by TCRdb to the mid-2010s). Data came from an Illumina Genome Analyzer IIx. TCRdb passed the public sequencing reads through fastp at Q25 and MiXCR, retaining productive beta sequences. Records with the same CDR3 protein are collapsed into one entry carrying the most frequent genes and DNA. Across this sample there are 40,000 to 55,000 distinct CDR3 sequences, with 6% to 9.5% seen only once. The ten largest account for around 15% of the sample. From a lookup of the germline V gene, CDR1 and CDR2 are LGHNA and YNFKEQ. Inclusive of the bounding cysteine and phenylalanine, the CDR3 is 15 residues long. The entry retains the CDR3 DNA only, 45 bases that are in frame from base 1.

The sequence was collected from a human donor with pleural tuberculosis. This receptor chain uses TRBV4-2 and TRBJ2-4; the D gene is perhaps TRBD1, from 6 matching bases. The CDR3 protein sequence reads: CANSQTTDRPNIQYF. The sequenced DNA is TGTGCCAACAGCCAAACCACGGACAGACCGAACATTCAGTACTTC.